Listed below are T cell receptor beta chains from one sample, sequenced in a study of CD8 T cells in Susac syndrome. TCRdb ran MiXCR on the immunoSEQ multiplex PCR reads and lists one entry per CDR3 protein. In the table there are about 130,000 distinct CDR3 sequences, around 94% of which are singletons. Material: CD8+ T cells from PBMCs. These receptors originate from a human donor with Susac syndrome. The CDR3 runs from the conserved cysteine through the conserved F or W. D genes are given only for firm matches. Clone sizes are given selectively: once, few, many, or a class where the clone is expanded.

- TRBJ2-7 TRBV4-1 - TGCGCCAGCAGCCAAGCGTACCAGTGGGAGCAGTACTTC CASSQAYQWEQYF
TRBD2 TRBJ2-3 TRBV12-3/TRBV12-4 - TGTGCCAGCAGTACTAGCGGGAGTCCAGATACGCAGTATTTT CASSTSGSPDTQYF
TRBD1 TRBJ2-1 TRBV29-1 - TGCAGCGGGGTCGGGACAGTATACAATGAGCAGTTCTTC CSGVGTVYNEQFF
- TRBJ2-5 TRBV6-1 - TGTGCCAGCAGTGAAGCGGAGACCCAGTACTTC CASSEAETQYF
- TRBJ2-7 TRBV20-1 - TGCAGTGCTAGTGGCCCGGAGGGAGAGCAGTACTTC CSASGPEGEQYF
- TRBJ2-2 TRBV14 - TGTGCCAGCAGCGAAGTGGTCCGGGGGATCACCGGGGAGCTGTTTTTT CASSEVVRGITGELFF
- TRBJ2-5 TRBV28 - TGTGCCAGTCTAATTCAGGGGGGGGAGACCCAGTACTTC CASLIQGGETQYF
TRBD2 TRBJ2-1 TRBV5-6 - TGTGCCAGCAGCCTGGGGACTAGCGGGAATCGTGAGCAGTTCTTC CASSLGTSGNREQFF
- TRBJ1-2 TRBV13 - TGTGCCAGCAGCTTAGAGGGGCGGACAGACTTGAGGTATGGCTACACCTTC CASSLEGRTDLRYGYTF
TRBD2 TRBJ2-1 TRBV20-1 - TGCAGTGCGCCACTGATACTAGCGGACCCTCCCTACAATGAGCAGTTCTTC CSAPLILADPPYNEQFF
- TRBJ2-2 TRBV11-2 once TGTGCCAGCAGCTTACCACGGGGTGCCGGGGAGCTGTTTTTT CASSLPRGAGELFF
- TRBJ2-1 TRBV13 - TGTGCCAGCAGCTTAGGGCGGCCGGGGGTTGAGCAGTTCTTC CASSLGRPGVEQFF
TRBD2 TRBJ2-7 TRBV6-5 - TGTGCCAGCAGTTACCAGTATCTAGCGGGGGGGAACGAGCAGTACTTC CASSYQYLAGGNEQYF
- TRBJ1-4 TRBV7-9 - TGTGCCAGCAGCGCACCGGGACCAACTAATGAAAAACTGTTTTTT CASSAPGPTNEKLFF
TRBD1 TRBJ2-7 TRBV7-9 - TGTGCCAGCAGCTTAGACTTGGACAGGGGTGAATTC CASSLDLDRGEF
TRBD1 TRBJ1-2 TRBV27 once TGTGCCAGCAGTTTATCGACAGGGGGGCTTTTTAACTATGGCTACACCTTC CASSLSTGGLFNYGYTF
- TRBJ2-1 TRBV2 - TGTGCCAGCAGTGAAATGGGCTACAATGAGCAGTTCTTC CASSEMGYNEQFF
- TRBJ1-2 TRBV4-1 - TGCGCCAGCAGCCAAGATTCGCCCTATGGCTACACCTTC CASSQDSPYGYTF
TRBD1 TRBJ2-7 TRBV4-3 - TGCGCCAGCAGCCCCCAGCAGGGGGCTGAAGAGCAGTACTTC CASSPQQGAEEQYF
TRBD1 TRBJ1-2 TRBV15 - TGTGCCACCAGCAGAGATCAGGGGGCGGACTATGGCTACACCTTC CATSRDQGADYGYTF
TRBD2 TRBJ2-7 TRBV4-3 once TGCGCCAGCAGCCAAGGAGGAGCGGGAGGATCCTACGAGCAGTACTTC CASSQGGAGGSYEQYF
- TRBJ2-1 TRBV27 - TGTGCCAGCAGTTTAAGGGGGGGGTATAGCGTGCAGACGGGGAATGAGCAGTTCTTC CASSLRGGYSVQTGNEQFF
TRBD1 TRBJ2-3 TRBV4-3 - TGCGCCAGCAGCCAAGGACATGTTGCAGGGGGCGTAACAGATACGCAGTATTTT CASSQGHVAGGVTDTQYF
TRBD1 TRBJ1-1 TRBV19 - TGTGCCAGTAGTTCGACAGGGGGAAGTACTGAAGCTTTCTTT CASSSTGGSTEAFF
- TRBJ2-2 TRBV5-1 - TGCGCCAGCAGCTTGGAGGACAGGAACACCGGGGAGCTGTTTTTT CASSLEDRNTGELFF
- TRBJ2-7 TRBV29-1 once TGCAGCATAACGGGCAGGACGTACGAGCAGTACTTC CSITGRTYEQYF
- TRBJ1-4 TRBV12-3/TRBV12-4 once TGTGCCAGCAGTTCCACAGATCCAACTAATGAAAAACTGTTTTTT CASSSTDPTNEKLFF
TRBD2 TRBJ2-3 TRBV7-3 - TGTGCCAGCAGCTCCCTAGCGGGAGATGGTACGCAGTATTTT CASSSLAGDGTQYF
- TRBJ2-7 TRBV15 - TGTGCCACCAGCAGGAAGGGAGAGGAGGAGCAGTACTTC CATSRKGEEEQYF
- TRBJ1-1 TRBV12-3/TRBV12-4 - TGTGCCAGCGGCGCTGAAGCTTTCTTT CASGAEAFF
TRBD2 TRBJ2-7 TRBV20-1 - TGCAGCTTACTAGCGGGTGGTGATAGCTACGAGCAGTACTTC CSLLAGGDSYEQYF
- TRBJ2-5 TRBV7-6 - TGTGCCAGCAGCTTAGTAGCTAGATCGGCCCAAGAGACCCAGTACTTC CASSLVARSAQETQYF
TRBD2 TRBJ2-1 TRBV6-6 - TGTGCCAGCAGCGGCGGACTAGCGGTTTACAATGAGCAGTTCTTC CASSGGLAVYNEQFF
- TRBJ1-1 TRBV9 - TGTGCCAGCAGCCCAGGAGGGAACGAGCCTGAAGCTTTCTTT CASSPGGNEPEAFF
- TRBJ1-1 TRBV29-1 - TGCAGCGTTGATGGCATGAACACTGAAGCTTTCTTT CSVDGMNTEAFF
- TRBJ2-5 TRBV7-8 once TGTGCCAGCAGCTTACGTGAGGAGACCCAGTACTTC CASSLREETQYF
- TRBJ2-3 TRBV6-1 - TGTGCCAGCAGAGGTTCGGTGCGTACAGATACGCAGTATTTT CASRGSVRTDTQYF
TRBD1 TRBJ1-3 TRBV2 - TGTGCCAGCCAGGGGGACACCTCTGGAAACACCATATATTTT CASQGDTSGNTIYF
- TRBJ1-6 TRBV13 once TGTGCCAGCAGCTTAGATCTCGGGGGCAGCCCCAATTCACCCCTCCACTTT CASSLDLGGSPNSPLHF
- TRBJ2-7 TRBV7-2 - TGTGCCAGCAGCTACGGACCTGCCTACGAGCAGTACTTC CASSYGPAYEQYF
- TRBJ2-1 TRBV24-1 - TGTGCCACCAGTGACCATACTAGTGTCTCGTACAATGAGCAGTTCTTC CATSDHTSVSYNEQFF
- TRBJ1-1 TRBV5-1 - TGCGCCAGCAGCTCCATCTGGAACACTGAAGCTTTCTTT CASSSIWNTEAFF
- TRBJ2-4 TRBV12-3/TRBV12-4 - TGTGCCAGCAGTTTTCAACGACAGGACATTCAGTACTTC CASSFQRQDIQYF
- TRBJ1-1 TRBV15 once TGTGCCACCAGCAGAGATCGCCAGGGTTCCGAAGCTTTCTTT CATSRDRQGSEAFF
TRBD2 TRBJ2-1 TRBV9 - TGTGCCAGCAGCCCCCCTAGCGGACATAAGGGGTACAATGAGCAGTTCTTC CASSPPSGHKGYNEQFF
- TRBJ2-7 TRBV9 - TGTGCCAGCAGCGTAGTTTTGGGGTCCTACGAGCAGTACTTC CASSVVLGSYEQYF
TRBD2 TRBJ2-3 TRBV27 - TGTGCCAGCACCCATCTCCTAGCGGGAGGCACAGATACGCAGTATTTT CASTHLLAGGTDTQYF
- TRBJ2-7 TRBV6-2/TRBV6-3 - TGTGCCAGCAGTTACGAGACGAGTATCAACGAGCAGTACTTC CASSYETSINEQYF
- TRBJ2-7 TRBV12-3/TRBV12-4 - TGTGCCAGCGGCTCAGGCTACGAGCAGTACTTC CASGSGYEQYF
- TRBJ2-3 TRBV2 - TGTGCCAGCAGTGACGGCCCAAGAGGCCTCACAGATACGCAGTATTTT CASSDGPRGLTDTQYF
- TRBJ2-5 TRBV3-1 - TGTGCCAGCAGCCAGGGCTCAGCGTACCAAGAGACCCAGTACTTC CASSQGSAYQETQYF
TRBD1 TRBJ2-1 TRBV6-2/TRBV6-3 - TGTGCCAGCACCCTCAGGACAGGGGGCAATGAGCAGTTCTTC CASTLRTGGNEQFF
- TRBJ1-1 TRBV6-1 - TGTGCCAGCAGTGATGCCCCACAGGGTATGAACACTGAAGCTTTCTTT CASSDAPQGMNTEAFF